Listed below are T cell receptor beta chains from one sample, sequenced in a study of blood T cells in healthy people across ages. TCRdb re-called the 5' RACE reads through MiXCR, storing one row per CDR3 protein. The sample has more than 1 million distinct CDR3 sequences, 35% to 50% seen once. Sequencing was performed on blood. The source of these receptors is a woman aged 60-75 years in good health. Each CDR3 is given with its conserved first and last residue. D genes are given only for firm matches. Some rows mark clone size as missing; the rest say once, few, many or name a class of expanded clone.

clone_size d_call j_call cdr3_length v_call cdr3_aa cdr3_nt
. . TRBJ2-4 19 TRBV28 CASTQPGHGRPLAKNIQYF TGTGCCAGCACCCAACCGGGACACGGTCGCCCCTTAGCCAAAAACATTCAGTACTTC
few . TRBJ2-3 14 TRBV2 CASSEELATATQYF TGTGCCAGCAGTGAAGAATTAGCGACTGCTACGCAGTATTTT
once TRBD2 TRBJ2-1 16 TRBV20-1 CSAQFSGGLAGNEQFF TGCAGTGCGCAGTTTTCGGGAGGACTAGCAGGCAATGAGCAGTTCTTC
many TRBD2 TRBJ2-1 14 TRBV5-1 CASSLAGGLNEQFF TGTGCCAGCAGCCTAGCGGGAGGCTTGAATGAGCAGTTCTTC
few TRBD1 TRBJ2-1 17 TRBV6-1 CASSPGRDRGRVYEQFF TGTGCCAGCAGTCCTGGCCGGGACAGGGGGCGCGTCTATGAGCAGTTCTTC
. TRBD2 TRBJ2-7 15 TRBV28 CASSRRGGEKDEQYF TGTGCCAGCAGCCGCCGCGGGGGGGAGAAGGACGAGCAGTACTTC
few . TRBJ2-7 14 TRBV7-9 CASSLAGNRDEQYF TGTGCCAGCAGCTTAGCGGGTAACAGGGACGAGCAGTACTTC
. . TRBJ1-2 16 TRBV9 CASSVGQGWSYGGYTF TGTGCCAGCAGCGTAGGCCAAGGATGGTCCTACGGGGGCTACACCTTC
. . TRBJ2-3 17 TRBV6-1 CASFSFRYEPSTDTQYF TGTGCCAGCTTTTCGTTCCGGTATGAGCCTTCCACAGATACGCAGTATTTT
few . TRBJ2-7 12 TRBV10-2 CASGQGYYEQYF TGCGCCAGCGGTCAGGGATACTACGAGCAGTACTTC
many TRBD1 TRBJ2-4 16 TRBV27 CASSAYRTGGGNIQYF TGTGCCAGCAGTGCCTACAGGACAGGGGGCGGGAACATTCAGTACTTC
few TRBD2 TRBJ2-7 16 TRBV4-1 CASSHSVGLAVYEQYF TGCGCCAGCAGCCATTCGGTTGGACTAGCGGTCTACGAGCAGTACTTC
few . TRBJ2-1 17 TRBV5-5 CASRSQTSQSSYNEQFF TGTGCCAGCAGGTCGCAAACTTCCCAGAGCTCCTACAATGAGCAGTTCTTC
. TRBD1 TRBJ1-6 16 TRBV3-1 CASSPLGQGGNSPLHF TGTGCCAGCAGCCCTCTGGGACAGGGGGGGAATTCACCCCTCCACTTT
. . TRBJ2-7 16 TRBV11-2 CASSPSGPGWSNEQYF TGTGCCAGCAGCCCAAGTGGCCCAGGGTGGAGCAATGAGCAGTACTTC
many . TRBJ2-1 14 TRBV11-3 CASSSSLVHNEQFF TGTGCCAGCAGCTCCTCCCTTGTGCACAATGAGCAGTTCTTC
many . TRBJ2-5 11 TRBV6-5 CASRLQETQYF TGTGCCAGCAGGCTTCAAGAGACCCAGTACTTC
. . TRBJ2-5 14 TRBV2 CASSEAAGKETQYF TGTGCCAGCAGTGAAGCGGCAGGGAAAGAGACCCAGTACTTC
. TRBD1 TRBJ2-7 15 TRBV7-2 CASSLSRDRGYAQYF TGTGCCAGCAGCTTATCCCGGGACAGGGGTTACGCGCAGTACTTC
. . TRBJ2-2 14 TRBV15 CATSRDLNTGELFF TGTGCCACCAGCAGAGATCTCAACACCGGGGAGCTGTTTTTT
. . TRBJ1-4 14 TRBV27 CASSLSVGGERLFF TGTGCCAGCAGTTTATCGGTGGGCGGGGAAAGACTGTTTTTT
. . TRBJ2-7 13 TRBV16 CASSRGSRYEQYF TGTGCCAGCAGCCGAGGCAGCAGGTACGAGCAGTACTTC
. . TRBJ2-4 15 TRBV20-1 CSARGTGLAKNIQYF TGCAGTGCTAGAGGCACAGGGTTAGCCAAAAACATTCAGTACTTC
few . TRBJ2-7 15 TRBV15 CATSRSTGETYEQYF TGTGCCACCAGCAGATCGACGGGAGAGACGTACGAGCAGTACTTC
few TRBD2 TRBJ2-1 15 TRBV9 CASSTGLAGGTEQFF TGTGCCAGCAGCACCGGACTAGCGGGAGGCACTGAGCAGTTCTTC
. . TRBJ2-7 13 TRBV20-1 CGATGLSGYEQYF TGCGGTGCGACGGGACTTTCAGGGTACGAGCAGTACTTC
few TRBD2 TRBJ2-3 14 TRBV27 CASRGLAGVDTQYF TGTGCCAGCAGGGGACTAGCGGGAGTAGATACGCAGTATTTT
few TRBD1 TRBJ1-5 16 TRBV18 CASSPPLGTGVQPQHF TGTGCCAGCTCACCACCGCTCGGGACAGGCGTCCAGCCCCAGCATTTT
few . TRBJ2-7 14 TRBV27 CASRAAVLPYEQYF TGTGCCAGCAGGGCCGCGGTCTTGCCCTACGAGCAGTACTTC
. . TRBJ1-2 17 TRBV20-1 CSATPERQGGGNYGYTF TGCAGTGCCACACCCGAACGGCAGGGCGGGGGAAACTATGGCTACACCTTC
few TRBD2 TRBJ2-1 18 TRBV4-1 CASSPGLAGGEPYNEQFF TGCGCCAGCAGCCCCGGACTAGCGGGAGGGGAACCATACAATGAGCAGTTCTTC
few TRBD1 TRBJ2-7 14 TRBV12-3/TRBV12-4 CASTNPGQGSEQYF TGTGCCAGCACCAACCCAGGACAGGGAAGCGAGCAGTACTTC
few . TRBJ2-1 15 TRBV10-3 CAISEAPLGFNEQFF TGTGCCATCAGTGAAGCCCCTCTGGGCTTCAATGAGCAGTTCTTC
few TRBD1 TRBJ2-1 16 TRBV7-9 CASSPKPGQGSNEQFF TGTGCCAGCAGCCCCAAACCGGGACAGGGGTCGAATGAGCAGTTCTTC
. TRBD1 TRBJ2-1 14 TRBV9 CASSVAGQTNEQFF TGTGCCAGCAGCGTAGCGGGACAGACCAATGAGCAGTTCTTC
. . TRBJ2-5 15 TRBV29-1 CSVGGAAGAGETQYF TGCAGCGTTGGTGGAGCCGCAGGGGCAGGGGAGACCCAGTACTTC
. . TRBJ2-7 13 TRBV30 CAWSGDLSYEQYF TGTGCCTGGAGTGGGGACTTGTCCTACGAGCAGTACTTC
. TRBD2 TRBJ2-1 14 TRBV10-3 CAIRTLAGYNEQFF TGTGCCATCAGAACTCTAGCGGGTTACAATGAGCAGTTCTTC
. TRBD2 TRBJ2-7 16 TRBV7-2 CASSLVGSGKNYEQYF TGTGCCAGCAGCTTAGTGGGTAGCGGGAAGAATTACGAGCAGTACTTC
. . TRBJ2-6 16 TRBV25-1 CASSESEVPGANVLTF TGTGCCAGCAGTGAAAGTGAGGTCCCTGGGGCCAACGTCCTGACTTTC
. TRBD2 TRBJ2-1 16 TRBV11-2 CASSRTSGSAHNEQFF TGTGCCAGCAGCCGGACTAGCGGGAGTGCCCACAATGAGCAGTTCTTC
. TRBD1 TRBJ2-1 13 TRBV5-1 CASRGQGVNEQFF TGCGCCAGTAGGGGACAGGGGGTCAATGAGCAGTTCTTC
. . TRBJ2-7 11 TRBV30 CAWSFQLEQYF TGTGCCTGGAGTTTCCAACTCGAGCAGTACTTC